The clone carrying this T cell receptor (beta chain) appeared a single time. The record originates from a study of blood T cell repertoires in COVID-19. Study-wide context: Donors in the United States, Italy and Spain gave samples during acute or convalescent COVID-19. From T cells, B-cell-depleted T cells, or PBMCs came the material, which was cDNA or gDNA.

Germline V gene lookup returns CDR1 SGHVS and CDR2 FNYEAQ. After removal of 5 bases from V and 4 bases from J, the junction contained 8 bases not matched to a gene. The CDR3 is 15 residues long. Per the original methods: Nucleated cell number was recorded as an estimate derived from reference gene primer amplification. Assay: immunoSEQ multiplex PCR; the TCRdb copy retains only in-frame clones and omits some. The V and J calls and clone size are taken from that table; D and trimming were inferred from the DNA. The sample has about 270,000 clones; approximately 81% are singletons. The TCR sequence derives from a woman aged 60-70 years with active or convalescent COVID-19. This sequence joins TRBV7-6 and TRBJ1-2; 9 bases align to TRBD1. The sequencing input was peripheral blood. CDR3 amino acids: CASSPTLDRGYGYTF. The CDR3 DNA reads TGTGCCAGCAGCCCGACCTTGGACAGGGGCTATGGCTACACCTTC.